The 3 T cell receptor beta chains presented below share a single source sample, sequenced in a study of post-analysis software for immune sequencing data. Study-level results: Among 5 or 6 TRBV segments more frequent in patients than controls were TRBV5-6, TRBV5-1 and TRBV20-1.

Presence of unique molecular identifiers characterized the TCR beta cDNA libraries. One entry per CDR3 protein results from TCRdb running MiXCR on the PCR reads. The repertoire holds 750,000 to 950,000 distinct CDR3 sequences, with under 70% as singletons. These receptors have no known antigen. Material: blood. The receptors were sampled from a girl aged 5 to 17 with multiple sclerosis.

V and J are TRBV25-1 and TRBJ2-1, with a weak D call TRBD1 (6 bases). Trimming took off 8 bases at V and 2 bases at J, with 13 bases between the two ends. This CDR3 region has 14 residues. Looked up from germline, CDR1 is MGHDK and CDR2 is SYGVNS. The CDR3 loop reads CASLKGVPYNEQFF. For the CDR3, the DNA is TGTGCCAGCTTGAAGGGGGTACCCTACAATGAGCAGTTCTTC.

CDR3 amino acids: CASSHSRYEQYF. In DNA form, the CDR3 reads TGCGCCAGCAGCCACTCAAGGTACGAGCAGTACTTC. The chain recombines TRBV4-1 with TRBJ2-5, with D unresolved. Matching the DNA end better, TRBJ2-7 makes the J call doubtful. CDR3 size: 12 residues. Per germline, CDR1 MGHRA and CDR2 YSYEKL.

The gene calls are TRBV2 and TRBJ2-4; D is unresolved. Germline V gene data show CDR1 as SNHLY and CDR2 as FYNNEI. The CDR3 sequence is 11 residues long. V was pared by 7 bases and J by 13 bases, with 14 bases between. CDR3 loop: CASKKGYEQYF. The DNA for the CDR3 is TGTGCCAGCAAGAAAGGATATGAGCAGTACTTC. The entire variable domain, with the rest obtained from reference TRBV2 and TRBJ2-4, is as follows: EPEVTQTPSHQVTQMGQEVILRCVPISNHLYFYWYRQILGQKVEFLVSFYNNEISEKSEIFDDQFSVERPDGSNFTLKIRSTKLEDSAMYFCASKKGYEQYFGAGTRLSVL.